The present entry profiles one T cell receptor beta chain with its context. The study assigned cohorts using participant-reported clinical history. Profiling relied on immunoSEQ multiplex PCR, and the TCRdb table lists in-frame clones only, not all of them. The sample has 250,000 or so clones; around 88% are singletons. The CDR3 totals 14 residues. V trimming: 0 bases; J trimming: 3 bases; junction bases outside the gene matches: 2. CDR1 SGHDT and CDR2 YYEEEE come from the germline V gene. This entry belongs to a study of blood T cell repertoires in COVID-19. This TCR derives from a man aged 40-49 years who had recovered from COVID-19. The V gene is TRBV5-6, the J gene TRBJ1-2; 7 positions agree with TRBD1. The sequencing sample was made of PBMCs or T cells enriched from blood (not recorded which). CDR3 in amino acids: CASSLGDRDYGYTF. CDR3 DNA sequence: TGTGCCAGCAGCTTGGGTGACAGGGACTATGGCTACACCTTC.